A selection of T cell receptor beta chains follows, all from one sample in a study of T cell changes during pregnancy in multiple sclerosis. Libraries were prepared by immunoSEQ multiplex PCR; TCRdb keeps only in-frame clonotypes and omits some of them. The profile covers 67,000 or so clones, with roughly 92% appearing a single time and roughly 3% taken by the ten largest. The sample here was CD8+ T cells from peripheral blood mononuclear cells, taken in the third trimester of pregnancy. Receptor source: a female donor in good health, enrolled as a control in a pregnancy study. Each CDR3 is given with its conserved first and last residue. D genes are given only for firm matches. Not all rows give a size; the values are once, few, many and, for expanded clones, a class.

CDR3 DNA: TGCGCCAGCAGCCAAGATCTCACCTACTCTGGAAACACCATATATTTT; CDR3 protein: CASSQDLTYSGNTIYF; V gene: TRBV4-3; J gene: TRBJ1-3; clone size: NA; D gene: NA
CDR3 DNA: TGTGCCAGCAGTGATGCAGGGGCGGTGAACACTGAAGCTTTCTTT; CDR3 protein: CASSDAGAVNTEAFF; V gene: TRBV6-1; J gene: TRBJ1-1; clone size: NA; D gene: NA
CDR3 DNA: TGTGCCAGCAGTTTCTTGTCGGAAGCGGGAGTCACAGATACGCAGTATTTT; CDR3 protein: CASSFLSEAGVTDTQYF; V gene: TRBV27; J gene: TRBJ2-3; clone size: NA; D gene: TRBD2
CDR3 DNA: TGCGCCAGCAGCTGGGACACTAGCACAGATACGCAGTATTTT; CDR3 protein: CASSWDTSTDTQYF; V gene: TRBV5-1; J gene: TRBJ2-3; clone size: NA; D gene: NA
CDR3 DNA: TGTGCCAGCAGCTTAGTGCCAGCGGGGGGGCGGTACAATGAGCAGTTCTTC; CDR3 protein: CASSLVPAGGRYNEQFF; V gene: TRBV7-2; J gene: TRBJ2-1; clone size: once; D gene: TRBD2
CDR3 DNA: TGTGCCAGCAACCCCAAAACCGGGACACATTCCTACGAGCAGTACTTC; CDR3 protein: CASNPKTGTHSYEQYF; V gene: TRBV2; J gene: TRBJ2-7; clone size: NA; D gene: NA
CDR3 DNA: TGTACCAGCAGCTTAACCAGGGTGGGTGAAGCTTTCTTT; CDR3 protein: CTSSLTRVGEAFF; V gene: TRBV9; J gene: TRBJ1-1; clone size: NA; D gene: NA
CDR3 DNA: TGTGCCAGCAGTTCATTAGTAACAGGGGACACTGAAGCTTTCTTT; CDR3 protein: CASSSLVTGDTEAFF; V gene: TRBV27; J gene: TRBJ1-1; clone size: NA; D gene: TRBD1
CDR3 DNA: TGTGCCAGCAGTACTAGCGGGGGGTACAATGAGCAGTTCTTC; CDR3 protein: CASSTSGGYNEQFF; V gene: TRBV6-5; J gene: TRBJ2-1; clone size: once; D gene: TRBD2
CDR3 DNA: TGCGCCAGCAGCCAAGATTCGGGACTTATCACAGATACGCAGTATTTT; CDR3 protein: CASSQDSGLITDTQYF; V gene: TRBV4-1; J gene: TRBJ2-3; clone size: NA; D gene: NA
CDR3 DNA: TGTGCCAGCAGCCCGACTAGCGGGGGGGTTAATTACAATGAGCAGTTCTTC; CDR3 protein: CASSPTSGGVNYNEQFF; V gene: TRBV7-3; J gene: TRBJ2-1; clone size: NA; D gene: TRBD2
CDR3 DNA: TGTGCCACCAGCAGGGGAATCGTTTCGACAGCCATGAACACTGAAGCTTTCTTT; CDR3 protein: CATSRGIVSTAMNTEAFF; V gene: TRBV15; J gene: TRBJ1-1; clone size: NA; D gene: NA
CDR3 DNA: TGCGCCAGCAGCCACCGGGGACAGGGACTATACGAGCAGTACTTC; CDR3 protein: CASSHRGQGLYEQYF; V gene: TRBV4-3; J gene: TRBJ2-7; clone size: NA; D gene: TRBD1
CDR3 DNA: TGTGCCAGTAGTACCCGGACAGGGGCAAACACTGAAGCTTTCTTT; CDR3 protein: CASSTRTGANTEAFF; V gene: TRBV19; J gene: TRBJ1-1; clone size: NA; D gene: TRBD1
CDR3 DNA: TGTGCCAGCAGCTCTAGCGGGGGGACCCAAGAAACCCAGTACTTC; CDR3 protein: CASSSSGGTQETQYF; V gene: TRBV7-2; J gene: TRBJ2-5; clone size: NA; D gene: TRBD2
CDR3 DNA: TGTGCCAGCAGCCTACGGACTAGCGGGAGCACAGATACGCAGTATTTT; CDR3 protein: CASSLRTSGSTDTQYF; V gene: TRBV5-8; J gene: TRBJ2-3; clone size: NA; D gene: TRBD2
CDR3 DNA: TGTGCCAGCAGCTACGGACAGGGGATCTACAATGAGCAGTTCTTC; CDR3 protein: CASSYGQGIYNEQFF; V gene: TRBV7-9; J gene: TRBJ2-1; clone size: NA; D gene: TRBD1
CDR3 DNA: TGCGCCAGCAGCCAAGAAGCAGGTGGAGGTAGCTCCTACAATGAGCAGTTCTTC; CDR3 protein: CASSQEAGGGSSYNEQFF; V gene: TRBV4-1; J gene: TRBJ2-1; clone size: NA; D gene: NA
CDR3 DNA: TGTGCCAGCAGCCCCTTAGGGGGCCCGAACACTGAAGCTTTCTTT; CDR3 protein: CASSPLGGPNTEAFF; V gene: TRBV7-9; J gene: TRBJ1-1; clone size: NA; D gene: TRBD1
CDR3 DNA: TGTGCCAGCAGCGAATTTACAGGGGGCGTCTTATTTTTT; CDR3 protein: CASSEFTGGVLFF; V gene: TRBV11-3; J gene: TRBJ1-4; clone size: NA; D gene: TRBD1
CDR3 DNA: TGTGCCAGCAGCCAGGGCGGACGGTCCTACGAGCAGTACTTC; CDR3 protein: CASSQGGRSYEQYF; V gene: TRBV7-9; J gene: TRBJ2-7; clone size: NA; D gene: NA
CDR3 DNA: TGTGCCAGCAGTTACTCATCGGTTTCGGGGGCCTACGAGCAGTACTTC; CDR3 protein: CASSYSSVSGAYEQYF; V gene: TRBV6-5; J gene: TRBJ2-7; clone size: NA; D gene: NA
CDR3 DNA: TGCGCCAGCAGCCAAGCAGGGGGCGACGGCAATCAGCCCCAGCATTTT; CDR3 protein: CASSQAGGDGNQPQHF; V gene: TRBV4-3; J gene: TRBJ1-5; clone size: NA; D gene: TRBD1
CDR3 DNA: TGTGCCAGCAGCCAACGGACTAGCGGGACCTACGAGCAGTACTTC; CDR3 protein: CASSQRTSGTYEQYF; V gene: TRBV4-2; J gene: TRBJ2-7; clone size: NA; D gene: TRBD2
CDR3 DNA: TGTGCCAGCAGCTTAGGGGGCGTGATGGACGAGCAGTACTTC; CDR3 protein: CASSLGGVMDEQYF; V gene: TRBV11-2; J gene: TRBJ2-7; clone size: NA; D gene: NA
CDR3 DNA: TGTGCCAGCAGCGTAGACGTAGGGAGAGGAAACACCATATATTTT; CDR3 protein: CASSVDVGRGNTIYF; V gene: TRBV9; J gene: TRBJ1-3; clone size: NA; D gene: NA
CDR3 DNA: TGTGCCAGCAGCCATAAAGACAGGGAAGGGAATGAGCAGTTCTTC; CDR3 protein: CASSHKDREGNEQFF; V gene: TRBV4-2; J gene: TRBJ2-1; clone size: NA; D gene: TRBD1
CDR3 DNA: TGTGCCAGCAGCGTAGCCAGGGATGATGAAAAACTGTTTTTT; CDR3 protein: CASSVARDDEKLFF; V gene: TRBV9; J gene: TRBJ1-4; clone size: few; D gene: NA
CDR3 DNA: TGTGCCTGGAGTCCCCCGGGGAGACTCTACGAGCAGTACTTC; CDR3 protein: CAWSPPGRLYEQYF; V gene: TRBV30; J gene: TRBJ2-7; clone size: once; D gene: NA
CDR3 DNA: TGCGCCAGCAGCCAAGGTCCATTAGGCGGGGGAAAAAACATTCAGTACTTC; CDR3 protein: CASSQGPLGGGKNIQYF; V gene: TRBV4-3; J gene: TRBJ2-4; clone size: NA; D gene: TRBD2
CDR3 DNA: TGTGCCAGCAGCTTAGGGCAGGGCCATCAGCCCCAGCATTTT; CDR3 protein: CASSLGQGHQPQHF; V gene: TRBV7-8; J gene: TRBJ1-5; clone size: NA; D gene: NA
CDR3 DNA: TGTGCCAGCAGCCATATTTCGGGTATATCAGGGGGCGCGAACACCGGGGAGCTGTTTTTT; CDR3 protein: CASSHISGISGGANTGELFF; V gene: TRBV13; J gene: TRBJ2-2; clone size: NA; D gene: TRBD1
CDR3 DNA: TGTGCCAGCAGCCCCTGGACTAGCGGGAACCAAGAGACCCAGTACTTC; CDR3 protein: CASSPWTSGNQETQYF; V gene: TRBV5-6; J gene: TRBJ2-5; clone size: NA; D gene: TRBD2
CDR3 DNA: TGTGCCAGCAGCCAGGTGGGAGATTATTATGAAAAACTGTTTTTT; CDR3 protein: CASSQVGDYYEKLFF; V gene: TRBV7-2; J gene: TRBJ1-4; clone size: NA; D gene: NA
CDR3 DNA: TGTGCCAGCACTTTCCCGGGACAGGGGCCCTATGGCTACACCTTC; CDR3 protein: CASTFPGQGPYGYTF; V gene: TRBV2; J gene: TRBJ1-2; clone size: NA; D gene: TRBD1
CDR3 DNA: TGTGCCAGCAGCTCACGGTCCTATTCAGGCTACACCTTC; CDR3 protein: CASSSRSYSGYTF; V gene: TRBV7-9; J gene: TRBJ1-2; clone size: few; D gene: NA
CDR3 DNA: TGTGCCAGCAGCTTCCGACAGGGGTACACTGAAGCTTTCTTT; CDR3 protein: CASSFRQGYTEAFF; V gene: TRBV5-5; J gene: TRBJ1-1; clone size: NA; D gene: TRBD1
CDR3 DNA: TGTGCCAGCAGCTTAGCGGTCGGGGGGCGCGTTGAGGATGGCTACACCTTC; CDR3 protein: CASSLAVGGRVEDGYTF; V gene: TRBV11-2; J gene: TRBJ1-2; clone size: NA; D gene: NA
CDR3 DNA: TGTGCCAGCAGTCGGGGTACTCTGACTGAAGCTTTCTTT; CDR3 protein: CASSRGTLTEAFF; V gene: TRBV25-1; J gene: TRBJ1-1; clone size: NA; D gene: NA
CDR3 DNA: TGTGCCAGCAGTTACTCAAGGGGCTACGAGCAGTACTTC; CDR3 protein: CASSYSRGYEQYF; V gene: TRBV6-5; J gene: TRBJ2-7; clone size: NA; D gene: NA
CDR3 DNA: TGTGCCAGCAGCGCTAGCGGGGGGGATCAGTTCTTC; CDR3 protein: CASSASGGDQFF; V gene: TRBV9; J gene: TRBJ2-1; clone size: NA; D gene: TRBD2
CDR3 DNA: TGTGCCAGTCTTCTTAGCGGGGGCGGCCAAGAGACCCAGTACTTC; CDR3 protein: CASLLSGGGQETQYF; V gene: TRBV2; J gene: TRBJ2-5; clone size: NA; D gene: TRBD2
CDR3 DNA: TGTGCCAGCAGCTTAGGGTATAGCTACGAGCAGTACTTC; CDR3 protein: CASSLGYSYEQYF; V gene: TRBV13; J gene: TRBJ2-7; clone size: NA; D gene: NA
CDR3 DNA: TGTGCCAGCAGCTTGCCAGGTTTTTGTCAGCCCCAGCATTTT; CDR3 protein: CASSLPGFCQPQHF; V gene: TRBV11-1; J gene: TRBJ1-5; clone size: NA; D gene: NA
CDR3 DNA: TGTGCCAGTAGTATTCGGGATCTGAATCAGCCCCAGCATTTT; CDR3 protein: CASSIRDLNQPQHF; V gene: TRBV19; J gene: TRBJ1-5; clone size: few; D gene: NA
CDR3 DNA: TGTGCCAGCAGCCAAGAGACTAGCGGGGGGTATTATGAGCAGTTCTTC; CDR3 protein: CASSQETSGGYYEQFF; V gene: TRBV4-2; J gene: TRBJ2-1; clone size: NA; D gene: TRBD2
CDR3 DNA: TGTGCCAGCAGCCAAGACATACTAGAAAAACTGTTTTTT; CDR3 protein: CASSQDILEKLFF; V gene: TRBV14; J gene: TRBJ1-4; clone size: few; D gene: NA
CDR3 DNA: TGTGCCAGTATAGACAGGGACCAAGAGACCCAGTACTTC; CDR3 protein: CASIDRDQETQYF; V gene: TRBV27; J gene: TRBJ2-5; clone size: once; D gene: TRBD1
CDR3 DNA: TGCAGCGCCCAAGGGGGGAACACTGAAGCTTTCTTT; CDR3 protein: CSAQGGNTEAFF; V gene: TRBV29-1; J gene: TRBJ1-1; clone size: few; D gene: NA
CDR3 DNA: TGTGCCAGCAGTCTATCTACAGGGGGCGGAGGCGGCTACACCTTC; CDR3 protein: CASSLSTGGGGGYTF; V gene: TRBV7-2; J gene: TRBJ1-2; clone size: NA; D gene: TRBD1
CDR3 DNA: TGCGCCAGCAGCCACGCGCTACAGTCTGGCTCCTACGAGCAGTACTTC; CDR3 protein: CASSHALQSGSYEQYF; V gene: TRBV5-1; J gene: TRBJ2-7; clone size: NA; D gene: NA
CDR3 DNA: TGTGCCAGCAGCGTAGAGCGGGGGGCGTCGAATGGCTACACCTTC; CDR3 protein: CASSVERGASNGYTF; V gene: TRBV9; J gene: TRBJ1-2; clone size: NA; D gene: NA
CDR3 DNA: TGTGCCAGCAGCCGGCTGGGACAGGCCTCTTCACCCCTCCACTTT; CDR3 protein: CASSRLGQASSPLHF; V gene: TRBV7-9; J gene: TRBJ1-6; clone size: few; D gene: TRBD1
CDR3 DNA: TGTGCCAGCAGCACCAGGGATATGAACACTGAAGCTTTCTTT; CDR3 protein: CASSTRDMNTEAFF; V gene: TRBV11-3; J gene: TRBJ1-1; clone size: NA; D gene: NA
CDR3 DNA: TGCGCCAGCAGCCAAGTTCAGCGGGGGGCAGGAGATACGCAGTATTTT; CDR3 protein: CASSQVQRGAGDTQYF; V gene: TRBV4-3; J gene: TRBJ2-3; clone size: NA; D gene: TRBD2
CDR3 DNA: TGTGCCAGCAGCGGTTTCGGTGCCGAGCAGTACTTC; CDR3 protein: CASSGFGAEQYF; V gene: TRBV9; J gene: TRBJ2-7; clone size: NA; D gene: NA
CDR3 DNA: TGTGCCAGCAGCTCTCTAGCGGGGGGGCAGGGCACCTACAATGAGCAGTTCTTC; CDR3 protein: CASSSLAGGQGTYNEQFF; V gene: TRBV7-9; J gene: TRBJ2-1; clone size: NA; D gene: TRBD2
CDR3 DNA: TGTGCCTGGATAACGGACAGGGGTCATGGTGAGCAGTTCTTC; CDR3 protein: CAWITDRGHGEQFF; V gene: TRBV30; J gene: TRBJ2-1; clone size: NA; D gene: TRBD1